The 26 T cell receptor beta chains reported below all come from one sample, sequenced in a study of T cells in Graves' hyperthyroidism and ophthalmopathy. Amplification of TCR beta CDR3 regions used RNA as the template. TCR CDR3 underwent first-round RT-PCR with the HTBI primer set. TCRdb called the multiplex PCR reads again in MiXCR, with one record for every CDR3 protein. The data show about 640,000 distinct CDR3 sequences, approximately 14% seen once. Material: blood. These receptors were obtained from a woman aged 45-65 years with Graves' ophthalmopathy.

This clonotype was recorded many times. This CDR3 is CASSEAAVRGRRNTEAFF. The CDR3 DNA is TGTGCCAGCAGTGAAGCTGCTGTACGGGGGCGGCGGAACACTGAAGCTTTCTTT. This chain connects TRBV2 to TRBJ1-1, with a possible D match to TRBD1 (6 bases). This CDR3 comprises 18 residues. V was pared by 0 bases and J by 1 base, with 18 bases between. CDR1 is SNHLY, CDR2 FYNNEI, per germline. The whole variable domain, filled in from reference TRBV2 and TRBJ1-1, reads EPEVTQTPSHQVTQMGQEVILRCVPISNHLYFYWYRQILGQKVEFLVSFYNNEISEKSEIFDDQFSVERPDGSNFTLKIRSTKLEDSAMYFCASSEAAVRGRRNTEAFFGQGTRLTVV.

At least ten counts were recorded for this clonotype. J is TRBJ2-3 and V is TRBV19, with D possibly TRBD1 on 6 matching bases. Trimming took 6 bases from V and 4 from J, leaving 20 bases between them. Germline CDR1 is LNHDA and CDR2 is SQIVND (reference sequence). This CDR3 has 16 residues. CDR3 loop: CASRPPWGPGADTQYF. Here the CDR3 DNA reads TGTGCCAGTAGGCCCCCTTGGGGGCCAGGTGCAGATACGCAGTATTTT.

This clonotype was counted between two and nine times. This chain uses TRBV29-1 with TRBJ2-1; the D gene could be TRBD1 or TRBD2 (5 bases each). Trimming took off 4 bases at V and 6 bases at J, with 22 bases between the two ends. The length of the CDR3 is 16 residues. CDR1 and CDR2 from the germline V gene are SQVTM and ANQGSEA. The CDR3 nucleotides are TGCAGCGTTGCTGATAAGCGGCGGCAGGGTCCCAATGAGCAGTTCTTC. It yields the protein CSVADKRRQGPNEQFF.

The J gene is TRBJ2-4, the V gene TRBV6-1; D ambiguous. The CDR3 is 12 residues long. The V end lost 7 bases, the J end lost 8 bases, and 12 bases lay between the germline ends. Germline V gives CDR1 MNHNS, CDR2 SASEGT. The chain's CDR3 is CASIGDGYIQYF. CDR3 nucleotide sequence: TGTGCCAGCATCGGCGATGGGTACATTCAGTACTTC.

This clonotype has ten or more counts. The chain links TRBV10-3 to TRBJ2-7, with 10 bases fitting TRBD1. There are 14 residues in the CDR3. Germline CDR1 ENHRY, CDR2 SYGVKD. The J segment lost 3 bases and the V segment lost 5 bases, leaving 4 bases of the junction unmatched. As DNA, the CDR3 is TGTGCCATCAGTTCCGGGACAGGGGTCTACGAGCAGTACTTC. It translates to CAISSGTGVYEQYF.

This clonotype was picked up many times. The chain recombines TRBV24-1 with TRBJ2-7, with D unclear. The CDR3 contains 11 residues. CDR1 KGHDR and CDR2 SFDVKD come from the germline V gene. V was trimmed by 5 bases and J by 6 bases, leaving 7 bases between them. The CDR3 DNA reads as TGTGCCACCAGTGGAGAAGGCGAGCAGTACTTC. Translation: CATSGEGEQYF.

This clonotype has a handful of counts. CDR3 DNA sequence: TGTGCCAGCACCCGCAGCGCCAGCTACGGCACCGGGGAGCTGTTTTTT. Translating gives CASTRSASYGTGELFF. The chain uses TRBV12-3 or TRBV12-4 and TRBJ2-2; D is unclear. This CDR3 comprises 16 residues. V gave up 7 bases and J gave up 4 bases, with 19 bases separating them.

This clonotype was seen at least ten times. CDR3: CASSQDATGYYGYTF. The CDR3 DNA is TGTGCCAGCAGCCAAGATGCTACAGGGTACTATGGCTACACCTTC. The V and J genes are TRBV4-2 and TRBJ1-2, with a weak D call TRBD1 (6 bases). Trimming removed 0 bases from V and 3 bases from J, with 11 bases in between. The CDR3 contains 15 residues. Germline values: CDR1 LGHNA, CDR2 YNFKEQ.

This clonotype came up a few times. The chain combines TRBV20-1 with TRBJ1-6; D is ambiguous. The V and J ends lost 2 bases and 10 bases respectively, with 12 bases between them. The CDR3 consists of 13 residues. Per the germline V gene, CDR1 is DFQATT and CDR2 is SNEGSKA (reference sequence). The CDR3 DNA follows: TGCAGTGCTAGACAGGTCTCGGGCTCACCCCTCCACTTT. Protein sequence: CSARQVSGSPLHF.

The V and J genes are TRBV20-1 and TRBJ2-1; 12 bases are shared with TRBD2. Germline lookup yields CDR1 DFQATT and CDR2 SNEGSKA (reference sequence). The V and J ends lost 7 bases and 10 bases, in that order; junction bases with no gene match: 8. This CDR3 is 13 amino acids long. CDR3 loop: CSGPTSGSGEQFF. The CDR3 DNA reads TGCAGTGGTCCGACTAGCGGGAGTGGGGAGCAGTTCTTC.

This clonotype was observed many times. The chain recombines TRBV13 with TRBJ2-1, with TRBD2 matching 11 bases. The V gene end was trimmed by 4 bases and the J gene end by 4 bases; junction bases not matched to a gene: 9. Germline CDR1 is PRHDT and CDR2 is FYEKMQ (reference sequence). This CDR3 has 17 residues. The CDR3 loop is CASSSPYSGRAYNEQFF. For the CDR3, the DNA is TGTGCCAGCAGCTCACCCTATAGCGGGAGGGCATACAATGAGCAGTTCTTC. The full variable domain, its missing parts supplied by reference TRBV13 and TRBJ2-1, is AAGVIQSPRHLIKEKRETATLKCYPIPRHDTVYWYQQGPGQDPQFLISFYEKMQSDKGSIPDRFSAQQFSDYHSELNMSSLELGDSALYFCASSSPYSGRAYNEQFFGPGTRLTVL.

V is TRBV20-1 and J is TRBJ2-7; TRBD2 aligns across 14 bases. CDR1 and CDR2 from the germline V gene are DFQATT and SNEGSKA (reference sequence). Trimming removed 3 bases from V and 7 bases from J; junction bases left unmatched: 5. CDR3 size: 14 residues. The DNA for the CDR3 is TGCAGTGCTAGTGGACTAGCGGGAGGTGGGGAGCAGTACTTC. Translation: CSASGLAGGGEQYF.

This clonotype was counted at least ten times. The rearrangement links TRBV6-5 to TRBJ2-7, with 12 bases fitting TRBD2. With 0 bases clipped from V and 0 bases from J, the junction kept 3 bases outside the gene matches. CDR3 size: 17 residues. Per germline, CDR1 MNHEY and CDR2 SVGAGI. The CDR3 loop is CASSYSSGLAGSYEQYF. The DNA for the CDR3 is TGTGCCAGCAGTTACTCATCGGGACTAGCGGGCTCCTACGAGCAGTACTTC.

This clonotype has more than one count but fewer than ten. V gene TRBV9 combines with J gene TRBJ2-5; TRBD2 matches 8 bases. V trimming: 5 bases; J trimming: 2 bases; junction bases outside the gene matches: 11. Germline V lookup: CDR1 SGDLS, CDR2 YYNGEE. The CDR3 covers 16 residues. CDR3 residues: CASSGWAGGGQETQYF. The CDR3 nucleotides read TGTGCCAGCAGTGGGTGGGCGGGAGGAGGACAAGAGACCCAGTACTTC. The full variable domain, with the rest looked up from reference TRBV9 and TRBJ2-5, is DSGVTQTPKHLITATGQRVTLRCSPRSGDLSVYWYQQSLDQGLQFLIQYYNGEERAKGNILERFSAQQFPDLHSELNLSSLELGDSALYFCASSGWAGGGQETQYFGPGTRLLVL.

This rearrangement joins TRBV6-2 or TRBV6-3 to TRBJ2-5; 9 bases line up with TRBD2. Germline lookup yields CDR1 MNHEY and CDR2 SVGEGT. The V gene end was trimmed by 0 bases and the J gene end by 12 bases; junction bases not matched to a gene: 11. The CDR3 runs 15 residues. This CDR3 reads CASSYSWSSGKDEYF. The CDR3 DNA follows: TGTGCCAGCAGTTACTCGTGGTCTAGCGGGAAGGATGAGTACTTC.

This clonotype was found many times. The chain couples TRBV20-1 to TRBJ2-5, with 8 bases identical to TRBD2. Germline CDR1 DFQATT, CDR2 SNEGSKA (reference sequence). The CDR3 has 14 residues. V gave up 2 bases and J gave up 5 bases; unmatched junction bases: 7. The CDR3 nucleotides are TGCAGTGCTAGACATTGGACTAGCAGCGAGACCCAGTACTTC. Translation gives CSARHWTSSETQYF.

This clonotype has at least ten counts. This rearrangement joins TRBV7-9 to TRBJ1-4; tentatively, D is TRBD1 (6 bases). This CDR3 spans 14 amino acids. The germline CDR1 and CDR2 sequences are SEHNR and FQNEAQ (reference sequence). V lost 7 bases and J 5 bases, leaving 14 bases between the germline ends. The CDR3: CASTGGQTNEKLFF. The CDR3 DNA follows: TGTGCCAGCACCGGAGGACAGACAAATGAAAAACTGTTTTTT.

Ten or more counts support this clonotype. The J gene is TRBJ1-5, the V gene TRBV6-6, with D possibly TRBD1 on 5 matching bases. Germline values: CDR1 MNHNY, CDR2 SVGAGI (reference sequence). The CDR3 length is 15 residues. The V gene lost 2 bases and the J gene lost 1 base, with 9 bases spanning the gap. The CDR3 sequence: CASSYIRESNQPQHF. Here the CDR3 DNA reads TGTGCCAGCAGTTACATCAGGGAAAGCAATCAGCCCCAGCATTTT.

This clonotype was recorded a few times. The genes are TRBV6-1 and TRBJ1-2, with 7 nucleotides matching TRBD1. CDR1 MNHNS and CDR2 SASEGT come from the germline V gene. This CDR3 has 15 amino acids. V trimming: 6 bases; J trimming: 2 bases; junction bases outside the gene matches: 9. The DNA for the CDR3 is TGTGCCAGCAGACAACAAGGGGGCTTGAACTATGGCTACACCTTC. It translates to CASRQQGGLNYGYTF.

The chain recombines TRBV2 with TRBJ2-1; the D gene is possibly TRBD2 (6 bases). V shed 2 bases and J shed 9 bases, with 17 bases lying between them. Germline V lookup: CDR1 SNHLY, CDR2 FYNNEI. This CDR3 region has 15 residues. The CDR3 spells CASSERGTVAGEQFF. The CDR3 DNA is TGTGCCAGCAGTGAACGGGGGACGGTGGCGGGTGAGCAGTTCTTC.

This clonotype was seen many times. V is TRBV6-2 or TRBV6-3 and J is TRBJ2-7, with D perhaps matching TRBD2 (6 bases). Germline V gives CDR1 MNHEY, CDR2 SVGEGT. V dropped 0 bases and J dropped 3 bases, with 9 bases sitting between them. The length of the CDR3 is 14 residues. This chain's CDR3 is CASSYSREHYEQYF. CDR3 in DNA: TGTGCCAGCAGTTACTCCCGGGAGCACTACGAGCAGTACTTC.

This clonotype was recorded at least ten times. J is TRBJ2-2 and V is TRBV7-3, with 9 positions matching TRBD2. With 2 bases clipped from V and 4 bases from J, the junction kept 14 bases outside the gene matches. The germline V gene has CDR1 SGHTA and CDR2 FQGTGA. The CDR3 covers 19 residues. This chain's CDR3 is CASSLVALREGSGTGELFF. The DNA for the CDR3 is TGTGCCAGCAGCTTAGTGGCTCTGCGGGAGGGATCGGGCACCGGGGAGCTGTTTTTT.

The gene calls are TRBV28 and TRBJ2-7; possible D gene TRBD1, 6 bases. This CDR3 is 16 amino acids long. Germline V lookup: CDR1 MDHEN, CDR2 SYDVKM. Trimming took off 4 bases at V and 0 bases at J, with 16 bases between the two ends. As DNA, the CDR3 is TGTGCCAGCAGTTCACCAGGTGAGGGGGACTCCTACGAGCAGTACTTC. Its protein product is CASSSPGEGDSYEQYF.

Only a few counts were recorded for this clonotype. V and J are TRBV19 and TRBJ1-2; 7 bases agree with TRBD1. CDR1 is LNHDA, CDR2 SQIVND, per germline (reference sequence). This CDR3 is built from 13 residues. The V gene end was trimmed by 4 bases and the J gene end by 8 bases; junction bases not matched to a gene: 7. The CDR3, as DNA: TGTGCCAGTAGTACCAGACAGGGTCGGGGCTACACCTTC. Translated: CASSTRQGRGYTF.

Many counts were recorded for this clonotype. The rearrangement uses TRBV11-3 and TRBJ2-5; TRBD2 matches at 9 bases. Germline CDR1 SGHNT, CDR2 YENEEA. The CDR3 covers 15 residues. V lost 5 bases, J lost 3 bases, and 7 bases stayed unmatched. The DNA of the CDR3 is TGTGCCAGCAGCCGGGGACTAGCCGTTGAAGAGACCCAGTACTTC. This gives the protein CASSRGLAVEETQYF.

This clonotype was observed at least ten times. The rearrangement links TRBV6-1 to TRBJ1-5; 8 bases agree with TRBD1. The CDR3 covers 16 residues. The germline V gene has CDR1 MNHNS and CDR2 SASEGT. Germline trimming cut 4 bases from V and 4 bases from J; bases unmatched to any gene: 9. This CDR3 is CASSGQSQGANQPQHF. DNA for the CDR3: TGTGCCAGCAGTGGTCAGAGTCAGGGGGCTAATCAGCCCCAGCATTTT.